This TCR beta chain was documented in a study of cytomegalovirus exposure and HLA in healthy donors. Study results and limitations: Researchers counted about 150 TCR beta chains as cytomegalovirus-associated.

The PCR employed 60 Vbeta primers together with 13 Jbeta primers. Assay: immunoSEQ multiplex PCR; the TCRdb copy retains only in-frame clones and omits some. The sample yields 140,000 to 150,000 clones, roughly 9.7% seen once. This clone was detected a few times. Its antigen is not identified. Material for sequencing was PBMCs. This receptor was obtained from a man aged 50 to 59 in good health and CMV-seronegative.

The CDR3 sequence is CASSPPGGRADTQYF. CDR3 DNA sequence: TGTGCCAGCAGCCCCCCCGGCGGGAGGGCAGATACGCAGTATTTT. V is TRBV6-5 and J is TRBJ2-3; TRBD2 matches 9 bases. Germline lookup yields CDR1 MNHEY and CDR2 SVGAGI. The CDR3 extends over 15 amino acids. J lost 4 bases, V lost 6 bases, and 8 bases had no gene match.